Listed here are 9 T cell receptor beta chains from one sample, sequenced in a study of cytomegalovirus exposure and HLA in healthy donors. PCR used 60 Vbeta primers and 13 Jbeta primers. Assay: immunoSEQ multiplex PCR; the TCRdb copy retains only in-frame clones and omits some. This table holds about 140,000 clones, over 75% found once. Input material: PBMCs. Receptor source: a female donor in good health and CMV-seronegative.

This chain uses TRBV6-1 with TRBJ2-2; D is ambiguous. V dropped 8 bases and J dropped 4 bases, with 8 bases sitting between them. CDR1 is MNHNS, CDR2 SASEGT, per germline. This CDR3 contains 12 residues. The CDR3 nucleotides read TGTGCCAGCCTGCGTCTCACCGGGGAGCTGTTTTTT. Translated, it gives CASLRLTGELFF.

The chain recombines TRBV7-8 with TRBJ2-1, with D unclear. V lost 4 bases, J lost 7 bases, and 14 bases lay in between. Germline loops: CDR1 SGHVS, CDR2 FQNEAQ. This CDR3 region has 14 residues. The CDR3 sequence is CASSSGPNRNEQFF. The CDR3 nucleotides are TGTGCCAGCAGCTCTGGGCCTAACAGAAATGAGCAGTTCTTC.

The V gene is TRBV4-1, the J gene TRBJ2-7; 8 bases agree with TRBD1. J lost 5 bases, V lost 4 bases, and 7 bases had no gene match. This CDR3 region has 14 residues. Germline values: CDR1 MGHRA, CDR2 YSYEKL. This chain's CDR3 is CASSPRTGPHEQYF. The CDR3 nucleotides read TGCGCCAGCAGCCCGAGGACAGGGCCCCACGAGCAGTACTTC.

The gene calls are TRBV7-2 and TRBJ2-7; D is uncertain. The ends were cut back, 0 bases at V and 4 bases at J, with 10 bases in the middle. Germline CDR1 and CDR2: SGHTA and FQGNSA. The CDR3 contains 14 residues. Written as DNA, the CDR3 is TGTGCCAGCAGCTTAGCGTGGGCAGTTTACGAGCAGTACTTC. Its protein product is CASSLAWAVYEQYF.

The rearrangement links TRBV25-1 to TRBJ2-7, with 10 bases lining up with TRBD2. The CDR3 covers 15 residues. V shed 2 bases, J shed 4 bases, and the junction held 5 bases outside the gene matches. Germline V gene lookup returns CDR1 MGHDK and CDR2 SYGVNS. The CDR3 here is CASSENLAGAYEQYF. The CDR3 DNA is TGTGCCAGCAGTGAAAACCTAGCGGGAGCTTACGAGCAGTACTTC.

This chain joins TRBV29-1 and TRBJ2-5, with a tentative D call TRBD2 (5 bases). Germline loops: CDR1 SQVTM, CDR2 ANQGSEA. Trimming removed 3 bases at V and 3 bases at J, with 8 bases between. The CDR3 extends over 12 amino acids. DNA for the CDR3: TGCAGCGTTGAGCGGGTCGAAGAGACCCAGTACTTC. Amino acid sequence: CSVERVEETQYF.

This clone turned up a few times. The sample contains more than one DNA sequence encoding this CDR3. CDR3 coding DNA: TGTGCCAGCAGCCTTGGACAGGGATATGGCTACACCTTC. It codes for CASSLGQGYGYTF. The genes are TRBV28 and TRBJ1-2, with 8 positions matching TRBD1. CDR3 length: 13 residues. The ends lost 6 bases at V and 5 bases at J; junction bases unmatched: 5. CDR1 is MDHEN, CDR2 SYDVKM, per germline.

CDR3 in amino acids: CASSVAGARNEQFF. In DNA, the CDR3 is TGTGCCAGCAGCGTAGCGGGAGCTCGCAATGAGCAGTTCTTC. V usage is TRBV9 and J usage is TRBJ2-1; a possible D gene is TRBD2 (6 bases). Germline V gene sequence: CDR1 SGDLS, CDR2 YYNGEE. The V end was cut by 0 bases, the J end by 6 bases, with 10 bases between. CDR3 length: 14 residues.

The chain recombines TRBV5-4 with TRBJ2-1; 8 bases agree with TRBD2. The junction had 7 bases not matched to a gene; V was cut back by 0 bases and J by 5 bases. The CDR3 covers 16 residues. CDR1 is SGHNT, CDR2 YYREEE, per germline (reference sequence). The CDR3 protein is CASSLAGGAENNEQFF. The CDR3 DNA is TGTGCCAGCAGCTTGGCCGGGGGGGCAGAGAACAATGAGCAGTTCTTC.